These T cell receptor beta chains were read from a single sample in a study of T cell repertoires in cytomegalovirus infection. A single record per CDR3 protein comes from TCRdb applying MiXCR to the reads. The table lists a few hundred thousand distinct CDR3 sequences, 40% of them singletons. These TCRs are of unknown antigen specificity. Sample: cultured PBMCs, taken from culture after CMV antigen stimulation. Receptors originate from a human donor in good health (CMV status not recorded). Some clones in this sample may be carry-over from other donors' samples. CDR3s include the opening cysteine and the closing phenylalanine or tryptophan. D genes are given only for firm matches. Expanded clones are given a class, and other clones once, few, many or no size at all.

size	D	V	J	DNA	CDR3
NA	NA	TRBV2	TRBJ2-5	TGTGCCAGCAGCGATCTGGGGGCTCCACAAGAGACCCAGTACTTC	CASSDLGAPQETQYF
NA	NA	TRBV28	TRBJ2-3	TGTGCCACCCGAACCACAGATACGCAGTATTTT	CATRTTDTQYF
NA	TRBD1	TRBV6-2/TRBV6-3	TRBJ2-7	TGTGCCAGCAGCAGGGGGCGTGCCTACGAGCAGTACTTC	CASSRGRAYEQYF
few	NA	TRBV12-3/TRBV12-4	TRBJ1-2	TGTGCCAGCAGTTACCCGCAGGGTGACTATGGCTACACCTTC	CASSYPQGDYGYTF
NA	TRBD1	TRBV25-1	TRBJ1-2	TGTGCCAGCAGTCCACGGGACAGCAGGGGCTACACCTTC	CASSPRDSRGYTF
NA	NA	TRBV2	TRBJ1-1	TGTGCCAGCAGTGAAGATCGGGGTGAGGCTTTCTTT	CASSEDRGEAFF
few	NA	TRBV27	TRBJ1-4	TGTGCCAGCAAGGAGGGACTTCGTAGTGAAAAACTGTTTTTT	CASKEGLRSEKLFF
NA	TRBD1	TRBV4-1	TRBJ2-2	TGCGCCAGCAGCCAACGACAGGGCATAAACACCGGGGAGCTGTTTTTT	CASSQRQGINTGELFF
NA	TRBD2	TRBV10-3	TRBJ2-7	TGTGCCATCAGTGAGACCTCCGGGGGGGTGAGGGAGCAGTACTTC	CAISETSGGVREQYF
NA	NA	TRBV15	TRBJ1-1	TGTGCCACCAGCAGATCTTCTACCGGGACTCACACTGAAGCTTTCTTT	CATSRSSTGTHTEAFF
many	NA	TRBV7-2	TRBJ1-1	TGTGCCAGCAGCCCGCAGGGATGGGGTGAAGCTTTCTTT	CASSPQGWGEAFF
NA	NA	TRBV7-8	TRBJ2-1	TGTGCCAGCAGCATCGGTGAGCAGTTCTTC	CASSIGEQFF
NA	NA	TRBV6-1	TRBJ2-3	TGTGCCAGCGCTCCCGTAGCAGATACGCAGTATTTT	CASAPVADTQYF
few	NA	TRBV7-9	TRBJ2-1	TGTGCCAGCAGAACCGGGACTCCTCCTAGGGGTAATGAGCAGTTCTTC	CASRTGTPPRGNEQFF
NA	TRBD1	TRBV7-9	TRBJ1-2	TGTGCCAGCAGCCTGGGACAGGGGGCCGGTGGCTACACCTTC	CASSLGQGAGGYTF
NA	NA	TRBV20-1	TRBJ2-7	TGCAGTGCTAGAGATACGGGCTGGGACTACGAGCAGTACTTC	CSARDTGWDYEQYF
NA	TRBD1	TRBV27	TRBJ1-1	TGTGCCAGCAGCGTGGACAGGGGGCCCACTGAAGCTTTCTTT	CASSVDRGPTEAFF
NA	NA	TRBV2	TRBJ1-5	TGTGCCAGCAGTGAAGAGGGGCGGGAGAATCAGCCCCAGCATTTT	CASSEEGRENQPQHF
NA	NA	TRBV7-9	TRBJ2-5	TGTGCCAGCAGCTTAGTCCCCCAAGAGACCCAGTACTTC	CASSLVPQETQYF
many	NA	TRBV7-2	TRBJ2-3	TGTGCCAGCAGCAGCCGAGGTTCAGATACGCAGTATTTT	CASSSRGSDTQYF